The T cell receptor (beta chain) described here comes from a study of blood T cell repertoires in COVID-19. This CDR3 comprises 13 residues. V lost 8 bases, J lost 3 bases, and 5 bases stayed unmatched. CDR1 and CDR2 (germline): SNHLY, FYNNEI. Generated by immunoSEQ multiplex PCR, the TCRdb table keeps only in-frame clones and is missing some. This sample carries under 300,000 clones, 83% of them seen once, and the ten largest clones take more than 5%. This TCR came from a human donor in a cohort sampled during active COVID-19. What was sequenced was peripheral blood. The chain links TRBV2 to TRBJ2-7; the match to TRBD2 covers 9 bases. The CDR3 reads CASLPSGIYEQYF. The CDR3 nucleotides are TGTGCCAGCCTCCCTAGCGGGATCTACGAGCAGTACTTC.